The clone carrying this TCR beta chain was detected a few times. Its target is unknown. Between the trimmed V and J ends, which lost 3 bases and 1 base, there was a span of 9 bases. The CDR3 has 15 amino acids. Germline assignment: CDR1 LNHDA and CDR2 SQIVND (reference sequence). The data belong to a study of PD-1 blockade in classical Hodgkin lymphoma. Broader study findings: Baseline TCR diversity was reportedly lower in newly diagnosed patients than in healthy donors. It was reported as lower still in relapsed/refractory patients.

Produced via immunoSEQ multiplex PCR; TCRdb's table is partial and in-frame only. The sample has some 17,000 clones, around four fifths seen once. Patients all relapsed after autologous stem cell transplantation, and there was variation in brentuximab vedotin exposure. Magnetic negative selection was used to purify CD4+ T cells from thawed PBMCs. The chain uses TRBV19 and TRBJ2-2; tentatively, D is TRBD1 or TRBD2 (5 bases each). Sequenced material: CD4+ T cells from blood, taken at baseline. This TCR was recovered from a human donor with classical Hodgkin lymphoma. CDR3 bases: TGTGCCAGTAGTATTGGGACGGTGAACACCGGGGAGCTGTTTTTT. As protein: CASSIGTVNTGELFF.